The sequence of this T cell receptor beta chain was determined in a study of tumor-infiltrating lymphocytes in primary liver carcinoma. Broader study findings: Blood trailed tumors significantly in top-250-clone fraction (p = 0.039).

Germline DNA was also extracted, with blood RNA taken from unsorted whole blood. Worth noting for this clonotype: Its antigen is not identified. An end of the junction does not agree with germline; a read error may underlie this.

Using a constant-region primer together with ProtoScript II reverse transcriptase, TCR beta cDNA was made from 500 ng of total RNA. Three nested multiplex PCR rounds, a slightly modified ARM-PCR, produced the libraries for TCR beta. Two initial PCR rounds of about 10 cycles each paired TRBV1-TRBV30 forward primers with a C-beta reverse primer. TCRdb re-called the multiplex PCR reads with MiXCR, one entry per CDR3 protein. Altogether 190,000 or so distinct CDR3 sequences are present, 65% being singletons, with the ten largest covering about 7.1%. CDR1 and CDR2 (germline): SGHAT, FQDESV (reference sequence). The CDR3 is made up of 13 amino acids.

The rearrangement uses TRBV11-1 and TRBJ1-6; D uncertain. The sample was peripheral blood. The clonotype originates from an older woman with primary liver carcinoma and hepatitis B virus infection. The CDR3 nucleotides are TGTGCCAGCAGCCTCTTCCGGGCTTCACGCCTCCAGTTT. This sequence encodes CASSLFRASRLQF.